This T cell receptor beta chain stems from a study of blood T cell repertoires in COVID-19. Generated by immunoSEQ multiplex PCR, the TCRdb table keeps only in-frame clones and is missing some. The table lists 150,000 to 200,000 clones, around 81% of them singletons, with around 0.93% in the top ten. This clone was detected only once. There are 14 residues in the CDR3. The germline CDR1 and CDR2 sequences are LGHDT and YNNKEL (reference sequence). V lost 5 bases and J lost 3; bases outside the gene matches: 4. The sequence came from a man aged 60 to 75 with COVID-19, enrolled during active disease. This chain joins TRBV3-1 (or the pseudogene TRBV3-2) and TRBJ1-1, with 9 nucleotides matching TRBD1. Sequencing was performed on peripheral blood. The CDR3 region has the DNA TGTGCCAGCAGCTACAGGGGGCGAGACACTGAAGCTTTCTTT. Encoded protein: CASSYRGRDTEAFF.